These 18 T cell receptor beta chains share one sample of origin, sequenced in a study of blood T cells in healthy people across ages. Alongside a J-beta primer mix, a sample-barcoded 5' primer served in a second PCR lasting about 7 to 11 cycles. TCRdb re-called the 5' RACE reads through MiXCR, storing one row per CDR3 protein. The profile shows 1.5 million to 2 million distinct CDR3 sequences, about 30% of them singletons. Sequenced: blood. These receptors originate from a woman in her 30s in good health.

The chain recombines TRBV10-3 with TRBJ1-2; TRBD1 might be the D (5 bases). The CDR3 runs to 12 residues. Per germline, CDR1 ENHRY and CDR2 SYGVKD. Between the trimmed V and J ends, which lost 6 bases and 8 bases, there was a span of 13 bases. The CDR3 region is CAISPTREGYTF. The CDR3 DNA sequence: TGTGCCATCAGCCCGACCAGGGAGGGCTACACCTTC.

Many counts were recorded for this clonotype. V and J are TRBV2 and TRBJ2-6; D may be TRBD1 (6 bases). This CDR3 contains 14 residues. Germline-derived CDR1 and CDR2 are SNHLY and FYNNEI. The V end lost 5 bases, the J end lost 2 bases, and 7 bases lay between the germline ends. The CDR3 here is CASSRQAGANVLTF. CDR3 coding DNA: TGTGCCAGCAGTCGACAGGCTGGGGCCAACGTCCTGACTTTC. The variable domain in full, with the rest retrieved from reference TRBV2 and TRBJ2-6, is EPEVTQTPSHQVTQMGQEVILRCVPISNHLYFYWYRQILGQKVEFLVSFYNNEISEKSEIFDDQFSVERPDGSNFTLKIRSTKLEDSAMYFCASSRQAGANVLTFGAGSRLTVL.

The V gene is TRBV5-5, the J gene TRBJ2-5, with D unclear. Germline CDR1 and CDR2: SGHKS and YYEKEE (reference sequence). The CDR3 has 14 residues. Trimming pared 2 bases from V and 5 bases from J, leaving 13 bases between. The CDR3 spells CASSFIVLAETQYF. CDR3 DNA: TGTGCCAGCAGCTTTATAGTTCTGGCGGAGACCCAGTACTTC.

This rearrangement joins TRBV6-5 to TRBJ2-7; 8 bases match TRBD2. Germline V CDR1 and CDR2: MNHEY, SVGAGI. This CDR3 has 15 amino acids. The V gene end was trimmed by 5 bases and the J gene end by 2 bases; junction bases not matched to a gene: 8. CDR3 bases: TGTGCCAGCAGTGTGCTGGGACTAGAGGCCTACGAGCAGTACTTC. It encodes CASSVLGLEAYEQYF.

The chain couples TRBV7-6 to TRBJ2-7, with D possibly matching TRBD1 (6 bases). This CDR3 is 17 amino acids long. From germline, CDR1 is SGHVS and CDR2 FNYEAQ. V was trimmed by 2 bases and J by 1 base, leaving 18 bases between them. DNA for the CDR3: TGTGCCAGCAGCTTAAGGTCTACTAGGGGGTATTCCTACGAGCAGTACTTC. This encodes CASSLRSTRGYSYEQYF.

The genes are TRBV12-3 or TRBV12-4 and TRBJ2-7; D remains ambiguous. The CDR3 runs 14 residues. V lost 7 bases, J lost 3 bases, and 16 bases lay in between. The CDR3 sequence is CASNQLGRDYEQYF. CDR3 DNA sequence: TGTGCCAGCAACCAGTTAGGCCGAGACTACGAGCAGTACTTC.

This clonotype was found many times. The chain couples TRBV7-8 to TRBJ2-7, with D perhaps matching TRBD1 or TRBD2 (5 bases each). Germline assignment: CDR1 SGHVS and CDR2 FQNEAQ. Trimming pared 1 base from V and 0 bases from J, leaving 16 bases between. CDR3 length: 17 residues. The CDR3 DNA reads TGTGCCAGCAGCTTAGTGATAACCCTCGGGACCTCCTACGAGCAGTACTTC. Its translation: CASSLVITLGTSYEQYF.

There are a few counts of this clonotype. The gene calls are TRBV20-1 and TRBJ1-1, with unresolved D. Germline CDR1 DFQATT, CDR2 SNEGSKA (reference sequence). Trimming cost V 5 bases and J 0 bases, with 19 bases left between them. The CDR3 totals 16 residues. The CDR3 protein is CSAPILGRTMNTEAFF. DNA of the CDR3: TGCAGTGCTCCCATCTTGGGGAGAACGATGAACACTGAAGCTTTCTTT.

This chain connects TRBV20-1 to TRBJ2-5, with TRBD2 matching over 13 bases. The CDR3 extends over 17 amino acids. V lost 1 base to trimming and J lost 11 bases; unmatched junction nucleotides: 16. Looked up from germline, CDR1 is DFQATT and CDR2 is SNEGSKA (reference sequence). CDR3 nucleotides: TGCAGTGCTAGAGCACCATCTGGGACTAGCGGGATTAATGAGCAGTACTTC. Its translation is CSARAPSGTSGINEQYF.

CDR3: CASSGTLDCYF. CDR3 bases: TGTGCCAGCAGCGGGACCCTCGACTGCTACTTC. The chain carries TRBV3-1 and TRBJ2-7; D is perhaps TRBD1 or TRBD2 (5 bases each). The germline CDR1 and CDR2 sequences are LGHDT and YNNKEL (reference sequence). The CDR3 sequence is 11 residues long. Trimming took off 5 bases at V and 13 bases at J, with 15 bases between the two ends.

The table lists this clonotype with many counts. The chain links TRBV6-2 or TRBV6-3 to TRBJ2-7; 10 bases align to TRBD2. V lost 0 bases and J lost 2; bases outside the gene matches: 4. Looked up from germline, CDR1 is MNHEY and CDR2 is SVGEGT. This CDR3 is built from 16 residues. The CDR3 reads CASSYSPGLATYEQYF. The DNA of the CDR3 is TGTGCCAGCAGTTACTCCCCGGGACTAGCGACCTACGAGCAGTACTTC.

This chain links TRBV12-3 or TRBV12-4 with TRBJ2-1; 9 nucleotides align to TRBD2. V shed 5 bases and J 7 bases; nucleotides not matched to a gene: 9. There are 15 residues in the CDR3. The CDR3 region has the DNA TGTGCCAGCAGTCCACCTAGCGGGGTGGTAAATGAGCAGTTCTTC. This encodes CASSPPSGVVNEQFF.

This clonotype was seen more than once but under ten times. The V and J genes are TRBV4-3 and TRBJ1-5, with no clear D. The CDR3 has 13 amino acids. Trimming removed 0 bases from V and 6 bases from J, with 6 bases in between. From germline, CDR1 is LGHNA and CDR2 YSLEER. CDR3 loop: CASSQDLSQPQHF. The CDR3 coding sequence is TGCGCCAGCAGCCAAGATTTAAGTCAGCCCCAGCATTTT.

This chain links TRBV25-1 with TRBJ1-1; 11 bases map to TRBD1. The CDR3 has 16 amino acids. The germline V gene encodes CDR1 MGHDK and CDR2 SYGVNS. V shed 1 base, J shed 5 bases, and the junction held 6 bases outside the gene matches. CDR3 coding DNA: TGTGCCAGCAGTGAATCGGGGACAGGGGGAAAGACTGAAGCTTTCTTT. This codes for CASSESGTGGKTEAFF.

The chain uses TRBV12-3 or TRBV12-4 and TRBJ1-4; D possibly corresponds to TRBD1 (5 bases). The CDR3 is 14 amino acids. The ends were cut back, 6 bases at V and 6 bases at J, with 14 bases in the middle. CDR3 sequence (DNA): TGTGCCAGCAGCGGGGGGGAAAGGGATGAAAAACTGTTTTTT. It yields the protein CASSGGERDEKLFF.

This clonotype was counted a few times. The germline gene is not matched at one end of the junction; a read error may be the cause. V and J are TRBV7-2 and TRBJ2-6, with TRBD2 as a possible D gene (6 bases). This CDR3 contains 15 residues. The germline V gene encodes CDR1 SGHTA and CDR2 FQGNSA. CDR3 coding DNA: TGTGCCGGCAGATGGGGAGGCTCTGGGGCCAACGTCCTGACTTTC. It yields the protein CAGRWGGSGANVLTF.

V is TRBV19 and J is TRBJ1-1; D possibly corresponds to TRBD1 (6 bases). The CDR3 totals 15 residues. V lost 3 bases, J lost 1 base, and 12 bases lay in between. Germline values: CDR1 LNHDA, CDR2 SQIVND (reference sequence). The CDR3 region has the DNA TGTGCCAGTAGTATGGGCAGGGGAGGGAACACTGAAGCTTTCTTT. This sequence encodes CASSMGRGGNTEAFF.

CDR3 sequence reads: CASSPGGSGKETQYF. CDR3 DNA: TGCGCCAGCAGCCCAGGGGGGAGCGGGAAAGAGACCCAGTACTTC. The chain is built from TRBV5-1 and TRBJ2-5, with D possibly called TRBD1 or TRBD2 (7 bases each). V shed 4 bases and J shed 3 bases, with 16 bases lying between them. Germline loops: CDR1 SGHRS, CDR2 YFSETQ. The CDR3 spans 15 residues.